This TCR beta chain appears in the sequencing data of a study of blood T cell repertoires in COVID-19. Study at large: Sites across the United States, Italy and Spain contributed samples from acute and convalescent COVID-19.

Per germline, CDR1 MNHNS and CDR2 SASEGT. The CDR3 length is 16 residues. V lost 3 bases, J lost 5 bases, and 2 bases stayed unmatched. In the authors' workflow: Using reference gene primer amplification, nucleated cell counts were estimated. Assay used: immunoSEQ multiplex PCR; TCRdb lists only in-frame clones, some missing. V and J calls and clone size are copied from that table; D and trimming were computed from the DNA. The data contain about 140,000 clones, about nine tenths of them singletons. The chain has TRBV6-1 and TRBJ2-1; 15 bases align to TRBD2. The TCR sequence derives from a human donor with COVID-19, enrolled during active disease. The donor label of this sample is uncertain. The sequenced sample consisted of peripheral blood. The CDR3 is CASSEGLAGGHNEQFF. As DNA, the CDR3 is TGTGCCAGCAGTGAGGGACTAGCGGGAGGACACAATGAGCAGTTCTTC.